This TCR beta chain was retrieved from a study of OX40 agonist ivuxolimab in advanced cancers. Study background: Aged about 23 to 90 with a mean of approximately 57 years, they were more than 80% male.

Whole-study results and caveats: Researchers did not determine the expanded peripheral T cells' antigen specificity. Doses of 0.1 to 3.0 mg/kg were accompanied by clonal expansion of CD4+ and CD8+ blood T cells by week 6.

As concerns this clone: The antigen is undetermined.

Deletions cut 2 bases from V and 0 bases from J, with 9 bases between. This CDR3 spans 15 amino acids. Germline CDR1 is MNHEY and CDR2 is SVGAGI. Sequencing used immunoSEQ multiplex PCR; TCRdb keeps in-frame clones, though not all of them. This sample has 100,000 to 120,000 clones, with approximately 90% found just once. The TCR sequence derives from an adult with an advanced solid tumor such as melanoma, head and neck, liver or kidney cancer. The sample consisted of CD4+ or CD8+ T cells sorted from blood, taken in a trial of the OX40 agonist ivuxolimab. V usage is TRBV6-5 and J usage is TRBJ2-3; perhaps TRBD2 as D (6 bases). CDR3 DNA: TGTGCCAGCAGTTACGGGGGGACTAGCACAGATACGCAGTATTTT. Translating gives CASSYGGTSTDTQYF.